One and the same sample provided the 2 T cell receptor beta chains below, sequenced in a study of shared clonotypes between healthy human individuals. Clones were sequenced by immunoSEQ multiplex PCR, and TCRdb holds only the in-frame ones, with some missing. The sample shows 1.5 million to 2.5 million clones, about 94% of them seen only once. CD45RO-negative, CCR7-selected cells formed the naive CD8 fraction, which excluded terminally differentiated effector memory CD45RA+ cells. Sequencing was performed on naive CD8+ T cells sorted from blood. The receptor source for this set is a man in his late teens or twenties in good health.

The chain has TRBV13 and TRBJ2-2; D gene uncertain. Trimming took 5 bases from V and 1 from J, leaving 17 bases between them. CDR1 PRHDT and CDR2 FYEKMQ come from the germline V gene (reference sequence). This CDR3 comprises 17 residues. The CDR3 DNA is TGTGCCAGCAGCCCGGGTCACGGGCCCTGGAACACCGGGGAGCTGTTTTTT. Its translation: CASSPGHGPWNTGELFF.

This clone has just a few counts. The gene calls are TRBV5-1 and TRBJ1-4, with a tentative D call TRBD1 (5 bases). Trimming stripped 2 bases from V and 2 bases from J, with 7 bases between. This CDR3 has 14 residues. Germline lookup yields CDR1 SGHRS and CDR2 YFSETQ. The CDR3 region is CASSLWGTNEKLFF. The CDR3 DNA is TGCGCCAGCAGCTTATGGGGGACTAATGAAAAACTGTTTTTT.